A selection of T cell receptor beta chains follows, all from one sample in a study of shared clonotypes between healthy human individuals. The data were produced by immunoSEQ multiplex PCR, yet TCRdb's version contains in-frame clones alone and is incomplete. The profile covers around 2,000,000 clones, with roughly 94% appearing a single time and around 1% taken by the ten largest. Sequencing used naive CD8+ T cells sorted from blood. These receptors were obtained from a young man in good health. Both conserved end residues are part of each CDR3. D genes are given only for firm matches. Only some rows state a clone size, as once, few, many or a class for expanded clones.

TRBJ2-3	-	-	TRBV5-5	CASSAVDTQYF	TGTGCCAGCAGCGCCGTGGATACGCAGTATTTT
TRBJ1-2	-	-	TRBV6-5	CASSYSQPIANYGYTF	TGTGCCAGCAGTTACTCTCAGCCTATAGCTAACTATGGCTACACCTTC
TRBJ2-1	once	TRBD1	TRBV6-5	CASSYQGELGYNEQFF	TGTGCCAGCAGTTACCAGGGGGAACTCGGATACAATGAGCAGTTCTTC
TRBJ2-1	-	-	TRBV6-6	CASRGIQGYNEQFF	TGTGCCAGCAGGGGTATACAGGGTTACAATGAGCAGTTCTTC
TRBJ1-5	once	TRBD1	TRBV6-5	CASSPDREGQPQHF	TGTGCCAGCAGTCCCGACAGGGAAGGACAGCCCCAGCATTTT
TRBJ2-7	-	-	TRBV7-8	CASSLLGESYEQYF	TGTGCCAGCAGCTTATTGGGGGAGTCCTACGAGCAGTACTTC
TRBJ2-3	-	-	TRBV6-6	CASTPGWASTDTQYF	TGTGCCAGCACCCCAGGGTGGGCTAGCACAGATACGCAGTATTTT
TRBJ2-2	-	TRBD1	TRBV11-2	CASSWLTGKDVAVTGELFF	TGTGCCAGCAGCTGGTTGACAGGGAAGGATGTGGCGGTCACCGGGGAGCTGTTTTTT
TRBJ2-2	-	-	TRBV19	CASSIGRDTGELFF	TGTGCCAGTAGTATAGGCAGGGACACCGGGGAGCTGTTTTTT
TRBJ2-2	once	-	TRBV7-7	CASSLYPAGTGELFF	TGTGCTAGCAGCTTGTATCCGGCGGGGACCGGGGAGCTGTTTTTT
TRBJ2-3	-	-	TRBV28	CASSLANTDTQYF	TGTGCCAGCAGTTTGGCTAACACAGATACGCAGTATTTT
TRBJ2-2	-	-	TRBV21-1	CASSKIRGANTGELFF	TGTGCCAGCAGCAAAATACGGGGGGCAAACACCGGGGAGCTGTTTTTT
TRBJ2-4	once	-	TRBV5-1	CASRGQLGDVPEAKNIQYF	TGCGCCAGCCGAGGTCAGCTTGGGGACGTTCCAGAAGCCAAAAACATTCAGTACTTC
TRBJ2-2	-	-	TRBV10-1	CASSESRQGVGAMFF	TGCGCCAGCAGTGAGTCGAGGCAGGGCGTCGGGGCGATGTTTTTT
TRBJ2-7	-	-	TRBV4-1	CASSQEGRGSYEQYF	TGCGCCAGCAGCCAAGAGGGCCGGGGCTCCTACGAGCAGTACTTC
TRBJ2-3	-	-	TRBV11-2	CASSFRGQGLPSDTQYF	TGTGCCAGCAGCTTCAGGGGCCAGGGACTGCCCTCAGATACGCAGTATTTT
TRBJ1-3	-	-	TRBV7-2	CASSSDLTSGNTIYF	TGTGCCAGCAGCTCGGACCTGACCTCTGGAAACACCATATATTTT
TRBJ1-2	-	-	TRBV5-4	CASSLEGGNYGYTF	TGTGCCAGCAGCTTGGAAGGCGGTAACTATGGCTACACCTTC
TRBJ2-1	-	-	TRBV27	CASSLPGNEQFF	TGTGCCAGCAGTTTGCCGGGTAATGAGCAGTTCTTC
TRBJ1-2	-	-	TRBV9	CASSVADSGYGYTF	TGTGCCAGCAGCGTAGCGGACTCCGGCTATGGCTACACCTTC
TRBJ2-3	-	-	TRBV4-1	CASSLAGDTQYF	TGCGCCAGCAGCCTCGCGGGTGATACGCAGTATTTT
TRBJ2-1	-	TRBD2	TRBV29-1	CSVELAANEQFF	TGCAGCGTTGAACTAGCGGCCAATGAGCAGTTCTTC
TRBJ2-7	-	-	TRBV6-5	CASSYGGQGDEQYF	TGTGCCAGCAGTTACGGGGGCCAAGGTGACGAGCAGTACTTC
TRBJ2-6	-	TRBD2	TRBV27	CASSVTSPSGANVLTF	TGTGCCAGCTCGGTGACTAGCCCCTCTGGGGCCAACGTCCTGACTTTC
TRBJ1-1	-	-	TRBV28	CASSLRGAEAFF	TGTGCCAGCAGTTTAAGAGGGGCTGAAGCTTTCTTT
TRBJ2-3	-	TRBD2	TRBV11-2	CASSLLAGGPDTQYF	TGTGCCAGCAGCCTCTTAGCGGGAGGGCCAGATACGCAGTATTTT
TRBJ1-1	-	-	TRBV10-3	CAISEANTQEAFF	TGTGCCATCAGTGAGGCGAATACTCAAGAAGCTTTCTTT
TRBJ1-5	-	-	TRBV27	CASSLGARQPQHF	TGTGCCAGCAGTTTAGGCGCCCGTCAGCCCCAGCATTTT
TRBJ2-1	-	-	TRBV11-2	CASSPPGSEQFF	TGTGCCAGCAGCCCTCCGGGGTCTGAGCAGTTCTTC
TRBJ1-1	-	-	TRBV4-3	CASSPDGGNTEAFF	TGCGCCAGCAGCCCCGACGGGGGGAACACTGAAGCTTTCTTT
TRBJ2-2	-	TRBD2	TRBV11-2	CASSDGTSPGELFF	TGTGCCAGCAGCGATGGGACTAGCCCCGGGGAGCTGTTTTTT
TRBJ1-4	-	TRBD1	TRBV7-9	CASSWPGTGGVEKLFF	TGTGCCAGCAGTTGGCCCGGGACAGGGGGTGTTGAAAAACTGTTTTTT
TRBJ1-2	-	-	TRBV7-9	CASSSPGLPPYGYTF	TGTGCCAGCAGCTCCCCGGGACTCCCGCCCTATGGCTACACCTTC
TRBJ2-5	-	-	TRBV28	CASTPHGDQETQYF	TGTGCCAGCACCCCGCATGGAGACCAAGAGACCCAGTACTTC
TRBJ2-7	-	TRBD2	TRBV7-6	CASSSRLAGGTLVVYEQYF	TGTGCCAGCAGCTCCCGACTAGCGGGAGGGACACTGGTTGTTTACGAGCAGTACTTC